What follows are 9 T cell receptor beta chains derived from one specimen sequenced in a study of T cells in Graves' hyperthyroidism and ophthalmopathy. RNA transcripts gave rise to amplified TCR beta CDR3 regions. HTBI primers drove first-round RT-PCR of the TCR CDR3. TCRdb itself ran the multiplex PCR reads through MiXCR, one entry per CDR3 protein. In the table there are a few hundred thousand distinct CDR3 sequences, around 13% of which are singletons. Sample: blood. The receptors come from a woman aged 25 to 39 with Graves' hyperthyroidism that later progressed to Graves' ophthalmopathy.

This clonotype was observed many times. The chain is built from TRBV2 and TRBJ1-5, with D unresolved. The CDR3 is made up of 13 amino acids. Trimming left V 4 bases short and J 7 bases short, with 11 bases between. Germline V lookup: CDR1 SNHLY, CDR2 FYNNEI. CDR3 sequence reads: CASSAEREQPQHF. In nucleotides, the CDR3 is TGTGCCAGCAGTGCTGAAAGGGAGCAGCCCCAGCATTTT.

As concerns this clonotype: At one boundary the junction diverges from the germline segment, which might be a read error. The chain has TRBV10-3 and TRBJ2-1; TRBD1 aligns across 8 bases. The V gene's germline CDR1 is ENHRY and CDR2 SYGVKD. The CDR3 totals 16 residues. The CDR3 region has the DNA TGTGCCAGCGAACCTATAGACAGGGGCCAAAGGAATGGGCAGTTCTTC. This translates into CASEPIDRGQRNGQFF.

This clonotype was seen repeatedly, ten times or more. This chain links TRBV28 with TRBJ1-3, with D possibly being TRBD1 (5 bases). The ends were cut back, 1 base at V and 2 bases at J, with 9 bases in the middle. Germline V CDR1 and CDR2: MDHEN, SYDVKM. The CDR3 runs 15 residues. The CDR3, as DNA: TGTGCCAGCAGTTTATTCGAGGGGACTGGAAACACCATATATTTT. Its protein is CASSLFEGTGNTIYF. Together with reference TRBV28 and TRBJ1-3, the CDR3 gives the full variable domain: DVKVTQSSRYLVKRTGEKVFLECVQDMDHENMFWYRQDPGLGLRLIYFSYDVKMKEKGDIPEGYSVSREKKERFSLILESASTNQTSMYLCASSLFEGTGNTIYFGEGSWLTVV.

Of note for this clonotype: A much larger clone lies one base from this, so it may be a read error. The chain recombines TRBV2 with TRBJ2-2; D might be TRBD1 or TRBD2, each matching 5 bases. The germline V gene has CDR1 SNHLY and CDR2 FYNNEI. CDR3 length equals 13 residues. V dropped 6 bases and J dropped 5 bases, with 10 bases sitting between them. CDR3 in DNA: TGTGCCAGCAGCGAGGGGACGACCGGGGAGCTGTTTTTT. Translated: CASSEGTTGELFF.

This clonotype has at least ten counts. The chain's CDR3 is CASSGTRRTDTQYF. DNA of the CDR3: TGTGCCAGCAGCGGGACCCGACGCACAGATACGCAGTATTTT. V is TRBV5-5 and J is TRBJ2-3; D is possibly TRBD1 or TRBD2 (5 bases each). V was pared by 4 bases and J by 1 base, with 10 bases between. The V gene's germline CDR1 is SGHKS and CDR2 YYEKEE (reference sequence). CDR3 length: 14 amino acids.

The table lists this clonotype with many counts. The chain is built from TRBV11-2 and TRBJ2-7, with no clear D. Trimming left V 5 bases short and J 3 bases short, with 8 bases between. This CDR3 comprises 12 residues. Germline assignment: CDR1 SGHAT and CDR2 FQNNGV. The CDR3 region is CASSTTSYEQYF. The CDR3, as DNA: TGTGCCAGCAGCACGACCAGCTACGAGCAGTACTTC. The whole variable domain, filled in from reference TRBV11-2 and TRBJ2-7, reads EAGVAQSPRYKIIEKRQSVAFWCNPISGHATLYWYQQILGQGPKLLIQFQNNGVVDDSQLPKDRFSAERLKGVDSTLKIQPAKLEDSAVYLCASSTTSYEQYFGPGTRLTVT.

With regard to this clonotype: Possible read error: a much larger clone is one base away. This sequence joins TRBV24-1 and TRBJ2-7, with 11 bases lining up with TRBD1. With 3 bases clipped from V and 7 bases from J, the junction kept 10 bases outside the gene matches. The CDR3 length is 16 residues. Germline loops: CDR1 KGHDR, CDR2 SFDVKD. DNA of the CDR3: TGTGCCACCAGTGATGGACAGGGGGCGAAGAACAATGAGCAGTACTTC. Its translation: CATSDGQGAKNNEQYF.

This clonotype was counted at least ten times. V usage is TRBV3-1 and J usage is TRBJ1-1; TRBD1 is a possible D gene (5 bases). Germline CDR1 is LGHDT and CDR2 is YNNKEL (reference sequence). There are 14 residues in the CDR3. V dropped 4 bases and J dropped 3 bases, with 12 bases sitting between them. This CDR3 is CASSLSDSHTEAFF. CDR3 nucleotides: TGTGCCAGCAGCCTAAGTGACAGTCACACTGAAGCTTTCTTT.

This clonotype was counted at least ten times. The chain has TRBV28 and TRBJ1-1; D may be TRBD1 (5 bases). Trimming cost V 6 bases and J 3 bases, with 14 bases left between them. This CDR3 region has 14 residues. Germline assignment: CDR1 MDHEN and CDR2 SYDVKM. CDR3 in DNA: TGTGCCAGCAGCACGGGGACCGACTACACTGAAGCTTTCTTT. Encoded protein: CASSTGTDYTEAFF.